The subject of this entry is one T cell receptor beta chain. Method: immunoSEQ multiplex PCR; TCRdb's copy keeps in-frame clones and lacks some. The sample records a few hundred thousand clones, roughly 84% being singletons. The record originates from a study of blood T cell repertoires in COVID-19. The germline V gene has CDR1 SGHRS and CDR2 YFSETQ. The CDR3 is 14 residues long. The junction had 3 bases not matched to a gene; V was cut back by 3 bases and J by 2 bases. The sequence came from a middle-aged woman who had recovered from COVID-19. The V gene is TRBV5-1, the J gene TRBJ2-5; TRBD1 agrees at 8 bases. Material for sequencing was peripheral blood. The CDR3 DNA reads as TGCGCCAGCAGCTGGGGACAGGTTCAAGAGACCCAGTACTTC. Encoded protein: CASSWGQVQETQYF.